What follows is one T cell receptor beta chain and its context. The antigen is unknown. Ten milliliters of peripheral blood were drawn from each donor. The authors ran a second PCR of 7 to 11 cycles using a sample-barcoded 5' primer and a J-beta primer mix. One entry per CDR3 protein, called by TCRdb with MiXCR from the 5' RACE reads. Of over 700,000 distinct CDR3 sequences in the sample, about 53% were seen once. The data were obtained in a study of blood T cells in healthy people across ages. Notes on the study in general: Age showed a roughly linear inverse relationship with TCR beta diversity per million T cells.

The CDR3 extends over 14 amino acids. Germline V CDR1 and CDR2: DFQATT, SNEGSKA (reference sequence). Trimming cost V 4 bases and J 0 bases, with 10 bases left between them. The gene calls are TRBV20-1 and TRBJ1-5; D gene uncertain. The TCR comes from a man at least 80 years old in good health. The sample taken for sequencing was blood. The CDR3 DNA reads as TGCAGTGCTACTCAGACACTTAGCAATCAGCCCCAGCATTTT. This gives the protein CSATQTLSNQPQHF.